This paragraph covers one T cell receptor beta chain sequence. This sample is drawn from a study of T-cell memory formation after mild COVID-19. TCRdb fed the 5' RACE reads into MiXCR, producing one record per CDR3 protein. The sample holds nearly 110,000 distinct CDR3 sequences; about 15% are singletons and the top ten take about 39%. This CDR3 spans 14 amino acids. Looked up from germline, CDR1 is SGHNT and CDR2 is YYREEE (reference sequence). V shed 2 bases and J 6 bases; nucleotides not matched to a gene: 4. The chain uses TRBV5-4 and TRBJ2-2, with 7 bases lining up with TRBD2. Sequences were obtained from PBMCs or a T cell subset sorted from them (not recorded which). This receptor was identified in a man younger than 35 who had mild COVID-19 (a few samples of this study predate the infection). Cell type and time point are not known. The CDR3 DNA follows: TGTGCCAGCAGCTTCCGGGGAGGGGCCGGGGAGCTGTTTTTT. Translating it yields CASSFRGGAGELFF.